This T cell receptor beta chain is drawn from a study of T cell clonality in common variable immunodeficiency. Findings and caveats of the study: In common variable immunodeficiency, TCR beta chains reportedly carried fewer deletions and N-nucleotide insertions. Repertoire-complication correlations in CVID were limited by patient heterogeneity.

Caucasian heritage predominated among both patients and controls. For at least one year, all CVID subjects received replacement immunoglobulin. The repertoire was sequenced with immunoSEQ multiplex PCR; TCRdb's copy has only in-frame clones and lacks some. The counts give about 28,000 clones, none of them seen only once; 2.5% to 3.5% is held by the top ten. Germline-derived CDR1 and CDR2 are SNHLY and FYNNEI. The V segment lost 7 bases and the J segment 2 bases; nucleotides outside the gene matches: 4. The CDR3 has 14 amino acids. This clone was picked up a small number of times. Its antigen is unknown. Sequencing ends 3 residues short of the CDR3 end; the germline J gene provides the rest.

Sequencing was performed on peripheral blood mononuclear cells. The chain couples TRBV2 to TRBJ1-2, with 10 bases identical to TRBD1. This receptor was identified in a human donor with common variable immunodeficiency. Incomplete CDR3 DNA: TGTGCCAGCATGGACAGGGGGGGAAACTATGGC. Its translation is CASMDRGGNYG. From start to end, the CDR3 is CASMDRGGNYGYTF.